The T cell receptor beta chain described here comes from a study of identical twins. The CDR3 totals 17 residues. The germline V and J ends were trimmed by 3 bases and 0 bases, with 14 bases remaining between them. Every donor was a healthy Caucasian. Details on this clonotype: The antigen is unknown.

General observations from the study: Fewer insertions marked abundant cord blood beta clonotypes; young adult naive trended weakly, memory not at all. The study based its conclusions on cross-sectional statistical analysis and did not follow the same donors.

A single record per CDR3 protein comes from TCRdb applying MiXCR to the 5' RACE reads. Of around 570,000 distinct CDR3 sequences listed, just under 10% are singletons. These data also formed part of another study, on yellow fever vaccine responses in identical twins.

This clonotype was obtained from a woman between 18 and 29 years old in good health. V and J are TRBV12-3 or TRBV12-4 and TRBJ2-2; TRBD2 might be the D (5 bases). Sequences were obtained from PBMCs. DNA of the CDR3: TGTGCCAGCAGTTTCCTATTAAGCGGATCGAACACCGGGGAGCTGTTTTTT. This gives the protein CASSFLLSGSNTGELFF.